The rows below give T cell receptor beta chains drawn from one sample of a study of Ad26.COV2.S vaccination and SARS-CoV-2 variants. Assay used: immunoSEQ multiplex PCR; TCRdb lists only in-frame clones, some missing. The sample carries about 370,000 clones, 75% to 90% recorded once. The material was peripheral blood, obtained in a trial of Ad26.COV2.S vaccine versus placebo. These receptors were obtained from a person between 18 and 65 years old who received the Ad26.COV2.S COVID-19 vaccine or a placebo. The CDR3 runs from the conserved cysteine through the conserved F or W. The order of the fields is CDR3 protein, CDR3 DNA, CDR3 length, clone size, V gene, J gene, D gene. The D gene is left open where the match is weak. The listing skips clone size in some rows; elsewhere it reads once, few, many or a size class.

CAWSVQGVRNSPLHF	TGTGCCTGGAGTGTACAAGGGGTACGGAATTCACCCCTCCACTTT	15	few	TRBV30	TRBJ1-6	-
CASSGSLAGGPYEQYF	TGTGCCAGCAGCGGCTCACTAGCGGGAGGGCCCTACGAGCAGTACTTC	16	-	TRBV6-4	TRBJ2-7	TRBD2
CASSLGTGKNIQYF	TGTGCCAGCAGCTTGGGGACAGGCAAAAACATTCAGTACTTC	14	-	TRBV5-6	TRBJ2-4	TRBD1
CASSVANTGAKGYTF	TGTGCCAGCAGCGTAGCCAATACAGGGGCGAAGGGCTACACCTTC	15	-	TRBV9	TRBJ1-2	TRBD1
CASSRAGGQGAYEQYF	TGTGCCAGCAGTAGGGCAGGCGGACAGGGCGCCTACGAGCAGTACTTC	16	-	TRBV6-6	TRBJ2-7	TRBD1
CASSLLAGAGTEQYF	TGTGCCAGCAGCCTGTTAGCGGGAGCAGGGACCGAGCAGTACTTC	15	-	TRBV7-9	TRBJ2-7	TRBD2
CASRPTSGSYEQYF	TGTGCCAGCAGGCCGACTAGCGGGAGTTACGAGCAGTACTTC	14	-	TRBV6-6	TRBJ2-7	TRBD2
CASSLMGSNQPQHF	TGTGCCAGCAGCCTCATGGGTAGCAATCAGCCCCAGCATTTT	14	-	TRBV5-5	TRBJ1-5	-
CASSARGVTGSHEQYF	TGTGCCAGCAGCGCCCGAGGGGTGACAGGGAGCCACGAGCAGTACTTC	16	-	TRBV9	TRBJ2-7	TRBD1
CASSEGLNAGELFF	TGTGCCAGCAGCGAGGGGCTGAACGCCGGGGAGCTGTTTTTT	14	-	TRBV5-5	TRBJ2-2	-
CASSPYRRGELFF	TGTGCCAGCAGCCCCTACAGACGCGGGGAGCTGTTTTTT	13	-	TRBV16	TRBJ2-2	-
CASSLQGPDTEAFF	TGTGCCAGCAGCTTGCAGGGGCCGGACACTGAAGCTTTCTTT	14	-	TRBV7-6	TRBJ1-1	-
CASSLAGGGNQPQHF	TGTGCCAGCAGTTTGGCAGGGGGAGGCAATCAGCCCCAGCATTTT	15	few	TRBV28	TRBJ1-5	TRBD1
CSVEFDSYNEQFF	TGCAGCGTTGAATTCGATTCCTACAATGAGCAGTTCTTC	13	-	TRBV29-1	TRBJ2-1	-